The 3 T cell receptor beta chains reported below all come from one sample, sequenced in a study of patients and donors after allogeneic stem cell transplantation. TCRdb ran MiXCR on the RT-PCR reads and lists one entry per CDR3 protein. The table shows under 200,000 distinct CDR3 sequences, with roughly 30% occurring only once. The sequenced material came from blood, either unsorted or a sorted T cell fraction (not recorded which). The receptors originated from a human donor who was either an allogeneic HSCT recipient or a stem cell or donor lymphocyte infusion donor (not recorded which). It is not recorded whose cells these are; they may come from a transplant donor.

This clonotype came up many times. V is TRBV29-1 and J is TRBJ1-1; D remains ambiguous. The CDR3 has 14 amino acids. Germline CDR1 is SQVTM and CDR2 is ANQGSEA. The V end was cut by 2 bases, the J end by 7 bases, with 17 bases between. CDR3 nucleotide sequence: TGCAGCGTTGAATACCTAAACTTACCCAGTGAAGCTTTCTTT. Protein sequence: CSVEYLNLPSEAFF.

This clonotype was picked up a small number of times. The CDR3 DNA sequence: TGCGCCAGCAGCATGACTAGCGGGAGCAATGAGCAGTTCTTC. Its translation is CASSMTSGSNEQFF. The V call is TRBV5-1, the J call TRBJ2-1, with 12 bases aligning to TRBD2. The germline V gene has CDR1 SGHRS and CDR2 YFSETQ. V gave up 4 bases and J gave up 6 bases; unmatched junction bases: 2. The CDR3 has 14 residues.

The chain combines TRBV5-1 with TRBJ2-5; 16 bases line up with TRBD2. The germline V gene encodes CDR1 SGHRS and CDR2 YFSETQ. Unmatched junction bases numbered 10, after V lost 6 bases and J lost 5 bases. The CDR3 loop spans 17 amino acids. The CDR3 loop reads CASTSGTSGRAGETQYF. CDR3 DNA sequence: TGCGCCAGCACATCCGGGACTAGCGGGAGGGCCGGGGAGACCCAGTACTTC. The variable domain in full, completed from reference TRBV5-1 and TRBJ2-5, reads KAGVTQTPRYLIKTRGQQVTLSCSPISGHRSVSWYQQTPGQGLQFLFEYFSETQRNKGNFPGRFSGRQFSNSRSEMNVSTLELGDSALYLCASTSGTSGRAGETQYFGPGTRLLVL.